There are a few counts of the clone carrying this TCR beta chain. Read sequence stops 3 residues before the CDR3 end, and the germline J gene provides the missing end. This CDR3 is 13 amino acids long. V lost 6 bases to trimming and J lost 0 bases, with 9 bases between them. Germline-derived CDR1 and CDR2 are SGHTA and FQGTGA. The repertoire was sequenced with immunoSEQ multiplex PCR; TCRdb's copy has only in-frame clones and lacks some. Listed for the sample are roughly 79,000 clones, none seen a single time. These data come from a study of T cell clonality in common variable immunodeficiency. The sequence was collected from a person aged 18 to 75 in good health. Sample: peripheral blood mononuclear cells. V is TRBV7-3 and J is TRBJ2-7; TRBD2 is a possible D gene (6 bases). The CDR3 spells CASREGLSYEQYF. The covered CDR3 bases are TGTGCCAGCAGGGAGGGCCTCTCCTACGAG.